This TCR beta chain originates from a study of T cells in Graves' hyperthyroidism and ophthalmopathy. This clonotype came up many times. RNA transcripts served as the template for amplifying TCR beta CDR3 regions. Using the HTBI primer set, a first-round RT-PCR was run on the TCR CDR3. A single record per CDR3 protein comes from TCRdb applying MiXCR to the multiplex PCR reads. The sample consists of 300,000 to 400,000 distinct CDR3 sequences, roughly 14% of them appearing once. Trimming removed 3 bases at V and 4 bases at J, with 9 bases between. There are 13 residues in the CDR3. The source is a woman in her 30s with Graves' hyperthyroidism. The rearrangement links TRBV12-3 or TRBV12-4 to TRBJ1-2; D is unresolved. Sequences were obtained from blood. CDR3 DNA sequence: TGTGCCAGCAGTTTCGGCCAGTTCTATGGCTACACCTTC. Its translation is CASSFGQFYGYTF.